The 24 T cell receptor beta chains listed next were all sequenced from one sample in a study of technical replicates of blood from a few donors. The repertoire was sequenced with immunoSEQ multiplex PCR; TCRdb's copy has only in-frame clones and lacks some. Of almost 70,000 clones listed, 75% to 90% are singletons. Sequenced material: PBMCs. The receptors come from a human donor in good health. Some clones in this sample may be carry-over from other donors' samples.

The genes are TRBV7-9 and TRBJ2-7, with a weak D call TRBD2 (6 bases). Trimming left V 7 bases short and J 3 bases short, with 16 bases between. The CDR3 contains 14 residues. Germline CDR1 SEHNR, CDR2 FQNEAQ (reference sequence). The CDR3 protein is CASTIGGSRYEQYF. The DNA for the CDR3 is TGTGCCAGCACCATCGGGGGAAGTCGCTACGAGCAGTACTTC.

The J gene is TRBJ2-5, the V gene TRBV2; 7 nucleotides match TRBD1. Germline V gene lookup returns CDR1 SNHLY and CDR2 FYNNEI. With 5 bases clipped from V and 1 base from J, the junction kept 1 base outside the gene matches. The CDR3 is 13 amino acids. The CDR3, as DNA: TGTGCCAGCAGTACAGGGGTCCAAGAGACCCAGTACTTC. Its translation is CASSTGVQETQYF. Supplemented by reference TRBV2 and TRBJ2-5, the full variable domain reads EPEVTQTPSHQVTQMGQEVILRCVPISNHLYFYWYRQILGQKVEFLVSFYNNEISEKSEIFDDQFSVERPDGSNFTLKIRSTKLEDSAMYFCASSTGVQETQYFGPGTRLLVL.

This chain connects TRBV7-9 to TRBJ1-1; D is possibly TRBD1 (6 bases). Germline V gene data show CDR1 as SEHNR and CDR2 as FQNEAQ (reference sequence). The V end lost 2 bases, the J end lost 5 bases, and 15 bases lay between the germline ends. The length of the CDR3 is 15 residues. The CDR3 reads CASSLSTGRGTEAFF. The CDR3 DNA follows: TGTGCCAGCAGCTTATCCACAGGGAGGGGGACTGAAGCTTTCTTT.

This clone was picked up a small number of times. The rearrangement joins TRBV9 to TRBJ2-2; D is unresolved. The V end lost 1 base, the J end lost 6 bases, and 7 bases lay between the germline ends. Germline CDR1 SGDLS, CDR2 YYNGEE. CDR3 size: 13 residues. The CDR3 nucleotides are TGTGCCAGCAGCGTATCCGGTGCCGGGGAGCTGTTTTTT. Its protein is CASSVSGAGELFF.

The chain links TRBV5-4 to TRBJ2-3; 7 bases line up with TRBD2. Germline CDR1 reads SGHNT; CDR2 reads YYREEE (reference sequence). Germline trimming cut 2 bases from V and 11 bases from J; bases unmatched to any gene: 2. The CDR3 runs to 11 residues. DNA for the CDR3: TGTGCCAGCAGCTTTGGACTAGTGCAGTATTTT. Translated, it gives CASSFGLVQYF.

Written as DNA, the CDR3 is TGTGCCAGCAGTTTAGGACAGCCTTACTATGGCTACACCTTC. It codes for CASSLGQPYYGYTF. The J gene is TRBJ1-2, the V gene TRBV28, with TRBD1 as a possible D gene (6 bases). The CDR3 covers 14 residues. Trimming removed 2 bases at V and 3 bases at J, with 10 bases between. Looked up from germline, CDR1 is MDHEN and CDR2 is SYDVKM.

This rearrangement joins TRBV11-2 to TRBJ2-1, with TRBD2 as a possible D gene (6 bases). Germline V gene data show CDR1 as SGHAT and CDR2 as FQNNGV. With 5 bases removed from V and 6 bases from J, the gap between germline ends came to 14 bases. CDR3 length: 14 amino acids. The CDR3 here is CASSIRLVRNEQFF. DNA of the CDR3: TGTGCCAGCAGCATCAGACTAGTTCGCAATGAGCAGTTCTTC.

The chain has TRBV6-4 and TRBJ2-3; 7 bases are a match to TRBD2. Germline-derived CDR1 and CDR2 are MRHNA and SNTAGT. The J segment lost 2 bases and the V segment lost 10 bases, leaving 9 bases of the junction unmatched. The CDR3 length is 14 residues. The CDR3 DNA sequence: TGTGCCATCCCAGCGGGAACATCCACAGATACGCAGTATTTT. It is translated as CAIPAGTSTDTQYF.

V is TRBV10-2 and J is TRBJ2-3; 10 bases agree with TRBD2. The germline gives CDR1 WSHSY, CDR2 SAAADI. CDR3 length: 14 residues. The ends lost 7 bases at V and 8 bases at J; junction bases unmatched: 9. CDR3 loop: CASTGSGGATTQYF. Here the CDR3 DNA reads TGCGCCAGCACTGGGAGCGGGGGGGCTACTACGCAGTATTTT.

The rearrangement uses TRBV7-2 and TRBJ2-7; D gene uncertain. The V end lost 1 base, the J end lost 4 bases, and 5 bases lay between the germline ends. The CDR3 has 12 residues. Germline CDR1 and CDR2: SGHTA and FQGNSA. The CDR3 nucleotides are TGTGCCAGCAGCTTAGGCAGGTACGAGCAGTACTTC. Residues: CASSLGRYEQYF.

The rearrangement joins TRBV6-6 to TRBJ1-5; a possible D gene is TRBD1 (6 bases). The length of the CDR3 is 15 residues. Trimming shortened V by 0 bases and J by 2 bases, and 8 bases separated the two germline ends. Germline lookup yields CDR1 MNHNY and CDR2 SVGAGI (reference sequence). This CDR3 reads CASSYSGGGNQPQHF. DNA for the CDR3: TGTGCCAGCAGTTACTCAGGGGGAGGCAATCAGCCCCAGCATTTT.

V usage is TRBV7-2 and J usage is TRBJ1-3; no reliable D call. CDR1 and CDR2 (germline): SGHTA, FQGNSA. The V end was cut by 1 base, the J end by 0 bases, with 4 bases between. This CDR3 is built from 14 residues. The CDR3 sequence: CASSLVSSGNTIYF. CDR3 bases: TGTGCCAGCAGCTTAGTGAGCTCTGGAAACACCATATATTTT.

The chain joins TRBV19 to TRBJ1-5; D not resolved. The CDR3 is 15 amino acids. CDR1 and CDR2 (germline): LNHDA, SQIVND (reference sequence). Trimming took 5 bases from V and 3 from J, leaving 14 bases between them. The CDR3 DNA sequence: TGTGCCAGTAGTTCCCGGGAAAGGATCAATCAGCCCCAGCATTTT. It specifies CASSSRERINQPQHF.

This chain uses TRBV9 with TRBJ2-1, with 7 bases that match TRBD1. CDR3 length: 16 residues. Trimming removed 0 bases from V and 8 bases from J; junction bases left unmatched: 11. The germline V gene encodes CDR1 SGDLS and CDR2 YYNGEE. The CDR3 bases are TGTGCCAGCAGCGTAGGTACCGCAGGGGGTTCGTATGAGCAGTTCTTC. It translates to CASSVGTAGGSYEQFF.

The chain is built from TRBV2 and TRBJ2-7, with 8 bases fitting TRBD2. CDR3 length equals 13 residues. V trimming: 7 bases; J trimming: 2 bases; junction bases outside the gene matches: 4. Germline V gives CDR1 SNHLY, CDR2 FYNNEI. CDR3 in amino acids: CASTGGLTYEQYF. The DNA of the CDR3 is TGTGCCAGCACGGGGGGGCTAACCTACGAGCAGTACTTC.

The rearrangement links TRBV5-5 to TRBJ2-1; 10 bases fit TRBD1. The CDR3 is made up of 15 amino acids. V lost 3 bases to trimming and J lost 6 bases; unmatched junction nucleotides: 6. The germline V gene encodes CDR1 SGHKS and CDR2 YYEKEE (reference sequence). CDR3 sequence (DNA): TGTGCCAGCAGCTCCCGGGACAGGGGAGGCAATGAGCAGTTCTTC. Translating it yields CASSSRDRGGNEQFF. The variable domain in full, with the rest retrieved from reference TRBV5-5 and TRBJ2-1, is DAGVTQSPTHLIKTRGQQVTLRCSPISGHKSVSWYQQVLGQGPQFIFQYYEKEERGRGNFPDRFSARQFPNYSSELNVNALLLGDSALYLCASSSRDRGGNEQFFGPGTRLTVL.

The genes are TRBV5-1 and TRBJ1-1; D perhaps matches TRBD1 (6 bases). The CDR3 has 14 amino acids. V was cut by 0 bases and J by 6 bases, with 12 bases left in between. The V gene's germline CDR1 is SGHRS and CDR2 YFSETQ. The CDR3 here is CASSLGAPGAEAFF. The DNA for the CDR3 is TGCGCCAGCAGCTTGGGGGCCCCAGGGGCTGAAGCTTTCTTT.

V usage is TRBV7-8 and J usage is TRBJ1-5, with D tentatively TRBD1 (6 bases). The V end was cut by 6 bases, the J end by 0 bases, with 15 bases between. There are 16 residues in the CDR3. Germline V gene sequence: CDR1 SGHVS, CDR2 FQNEAQ. CDR3 coding DNA: TGTGCCAGCAGTGGGGGGGGGCGAAATAGCAATCAGCCCCAGCATTTT. Amino acids: CASSGGGRNSNQPQHF.

CDR3 DNA sequence: TGTGCCAGCAGTGAAGGATTACGAAGCGTTTCGGTCACAGATACGCAGTATTTT. Its protein product is CASSEGLRSVSVTDTQYF. This chain joins TRBV25-1 and TRBJ2-3; the D is unclear. Trimming shortened V by 2 bases and J by 2 bases, and 20 bases separated the two germline ends. CDR3 size: 18 residues. CDR1 is MGHDK and CDR2 is SYGVNS in the germline V gene.

CDR3 DNA: TGCGCCAGCAGCCAAACGGAAAGAGGGATTGGGGAGACCCAGTACTTC. Its protein is CASSQTERGIGETQYF. The genes are TRBV4-1 and TRBJ2-5, with D possibly TRBD2 on 5 matching bases. Trimming took 2 bases from V and 5 from J, leaving 18 bases between them. The CDR3 sequence is 16 residues long. CDR1 is MGHRA and CDR2 is YSYEKL in the germline V gene.

This chain connects TRBV11-2 to TRBJ2-7; the match to TRBD1 covers 7 bases. With 5 bases clipped from V and 5 bases from J, the junction kept 15 bases outside the gene matches. The CDR3 loop spans 16 amino acids. Germline V gene sequence: CDR1 SGHAT, CDR2 FQNNGV. Written as DNA, the CDR3 is TGTGCCAGCAGCCTAAGGCGGACAGGAGGAATCAACGAGCAGTACTTC. Its protein is CASSLRRTGGINEQYF. Drawing the rest from reference TRBV11-2 and TRBJ2-7, the complete variable domain is EAGVAQSPRYKIIEKRQSVAFWCNPISGHATLYWYQQILGQGPKLLIQFQNNGVVDDSQLPKDRFSAERLKGVDSTLKIQPAKLEDSAVYLCASSLRRTGGINEQYFGPGTRLTVT.

This chain uses TRBV20-1 with TRBJ2-3; tentative D call: TRBD1 (6 bases). Germline lookup yields CDR1 DFQATT and CDR2 SNEGSKA (reference sequence). V dropped 3 bases and J dropped 8 bases, with 9 bases sitting between them. This CDR3 has 11 amino acids. In nucleotides, the CDR3 is TGCAGTGCTAGCGTAGGGGGTACGCAGTATTTT. Translating gives CSASVGGTQYF.

The chain combines TRBV6-5 with TRBJ2-3; possibly TRBD1 for D (5 bases). V shed 6 bases and J shed 6 bases, with 7 bases lying between them. The germline CDR1 and CDR2 sequences are MNHEY and SVGAGI. The CDR3 spans 11 residues. CDR3 coding DNA: TGTGCCAGCAGGACAGTGGATACGCAGTATTTT. Translating it yields CASRTVDTQYF.

V gene TRBV7-2 combines with J gene TRBJ1-2, with 7 bases matching TRBD1. There are 14 residues in the CDR3. Germline trimming cut 5 bases from V and 7 bases from J; bases unmatched to any gene: 10. Germline CDR1 and CDR2: SGHTA and FQGNSA. The CDR3 loop is CASSRQEGAAGYTF. In DNA form, the CDR3 reads TGTGCCAGCAGCCGTCAGGAGGGGGCGGCTGGCTACACCTTC. Based on the CDR3 plus reference TRBV7-2 and TRBJ1-2, the full variable domain is GAGVSQSPSNKVTEKGKDVELRCDPISGHTALYWYRQSLGQGLEFLIYFQGNSAPDKSGLPSDRFSAERTGGSVSTLTIQRTQQEDSAVYLCASSRQEGAAGYTFGSGTRLTVV.